This T cell receptor beta chain derives from a study of blood T cell repertoires in COVID-19. The protocol was immunoSEQ multiplex PCR, while the TCRdb copy is restricted to in-frame clones and leaves out a portion. The table shows over 300,000 clones, with roughly 90% occurring only once. This CDR3 is built from 16 residues. Germline trimming cut 0 bases from V and 5 bases from J; bases unmatched to any gene: 12. Per the germline V gene, CDR1 is SQVTM and CDR2 is ANQGSEA. Sequenced material: PBMCs or T cells enriched from blood (not recorded which). The receptor comes from a woman in her 30s with acute COVID-19. The gene calls are TRBV29-1 and TRBJ1-1; TRBD1 matches 7 bases. The CDR3 reads CSVEDKERGGWTEAFF. As DNA, the CDR3 is TGCAGCGTTGAAGATAAGGAGCGAGGGGGCTGGACTGAAGCTTTCTTT.